This T cell receptor (beta chain) was identified during a study of shared clonotypes between healthy human individuals. Study as a whole: Each donor's CD4 naive and CD4 memory cells filled three plates apiece, CD8 naive two, and CD8 memory one. Study-wide results and limits: Sharing across four donors was highest in naive CD4 (around 5%) and lowest in memory CD8 (approximately 0.4%). What naive subsets generally showed was a larger estimated richness than memory subsets showed. Clonotypes shared by all four donors outscored non-shared clonotypes in generation probability.

In regard to this clone: Antigen unknown.

This table comes from immunoSEQ multiplex PCR, and its TCRdb copy is limited to in-frame clones, with some not included. This table has more than 1,200,000 clones, approximately 98.5% appearing once. The receptor was derived from a man aged 25-40 years in good health. Sample: naive CD4+ T cells sorted from blood. The subset denotes: CD45RA+ positively selected.

The DNA for the CDR3 is TGCGCCAGCAGTGCGGGAATCACCTACAATGAGCAGTTCTTC. This sequence encodes CASSAGITYNEQFF. The chain joins TRBV5-1 to TRBJ2-1; D might be TRBD2 (6 bases). Germline assignment: CDR1 SGHRS and CDR2 YFSETQ. This CDR3 is 14 amino acids long. V was shortened by 5 bases and J by 2 bases, with 11 bases between the two germline ends.